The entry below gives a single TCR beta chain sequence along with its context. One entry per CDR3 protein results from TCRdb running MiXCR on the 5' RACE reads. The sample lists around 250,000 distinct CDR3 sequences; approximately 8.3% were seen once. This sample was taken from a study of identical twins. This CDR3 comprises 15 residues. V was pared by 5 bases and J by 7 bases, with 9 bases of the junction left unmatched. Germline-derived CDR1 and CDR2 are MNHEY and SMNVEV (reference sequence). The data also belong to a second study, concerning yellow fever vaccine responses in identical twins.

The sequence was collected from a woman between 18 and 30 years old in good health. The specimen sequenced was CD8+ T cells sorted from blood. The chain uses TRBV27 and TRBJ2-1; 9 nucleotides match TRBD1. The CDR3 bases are TGTGCCAGCAGTGCCCCCGGGACAGGGTGGAATGAGCAGTTCTTC. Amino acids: CASSAPGTGWNEQFF.